Listed here are 8 T cell receptor beta chains from one sample, sequenced in a study of somatic mutations in cytotoxic T cells in rheumatoid arthritis. Produced via immunoSEQ multiplex PCR; TCRdb's table is partial and in-frame only. The repertoire holds tens of thousands of clones, with under 90% as singletons. Sequenced: CD8+ T cells sorted from blood. The source of these receptors is a man aged 35 to 55 in good health.

V gene TRBV29-1 combines with J gene TRBJ2-2, with D possibly being TRBD2 (5 bases). CDR1 and CDR2 (germline): SQVTM, ANQGSEA. V was cut by 5 bases and J by 1 base, with 8 bases left in between. The CDR3 spans 13 residues. CDR3: CSVKAGNTGELFF. The CDR3 DNA reads as TGCAGCGTTAAGGCGGGGAACACCGGGGAGCTGTTTTTT.

V is TRBV6-1 and J is TRBJ2-1; tentatively, D is TRBD2 (6 bases). V was clipped by 0 bases and J by 4 bases, with 10 bases between them. The germline CDR1 and CDR2 sequences are MNHNS and SASEGT. This CDR3 has 15 residues. For the CDR3, the DNA is TGTGCCAGCAGTGAAGCCCCGGGACTGTACAATGAGCAGTTCTTC. Translating it yields CASSEAPGLYNEQFF.

V is TRBV10-3 and J is TRBJ2-7, with D maybe TRBD1 (5 bases). Trimming stripped 6 bases from V and 6 bases from J, with 12 bases between. The CDR3 has 12 residues. The germline V gene encodes CDR1 ENHRY and CDR2 SYGVKD. The CDR3 reads CAIRTALGEQYF. The DNA for the CDR3 is TGTGCCATCAGGACAGCCTTGGGCGAGCAGTACTTC.

This sequence joins TRBV7-3 and TRBJ2-1; 9 bases map to TRBD2. The CDR3 spans 15 residues. Germline lookup yields CDR1 SGHTA and CDR2 FQGTGA. Trimming removed 4 bases from V and 2 bases from J; junction bases left unmatched: 3. The CDR3 nucleotides read TGTGCCAGCAGCTCTAGCGGGATGGCCTACAATGAGCAGTTCTTC. This gives the protein CASSSSGMAYNEQFF.

The J gene is TRBJ2-7, the V gene TRBV5-4; D unclear. CDR1 SGHNT and CDR2 YYREEE come from the germline V gene (reference sequence). This CDR3 region has 14 residues. Trimming took off 0 bases at V and 1 base at J, with 8 bases between the two ends. In DNA, the CDR3 is TGTGCCAGCAGCTTGGAAATCGGATCCTACGAGCAGTACTTC. It specifies CASSLEIGSYEQYF.

This chain connects TRBV7-9 to TRBJ2-3; D is unresolved. The CDR3 is 12 amino acids. V lost 7 bases to trimming and J lost 0 bases, with 5 bases between them. Germline CDR1 and CDR2: SEHNR and FQNEAQ (reference sequence). In DNA form, the CDR3 reads TGTGCCAGCAACCCGAGCACAGATACGCAGTATTTT. Translated: CASNPSTDTQYF.

The chain couples TRBV15 to TRBJ2-3; a possible D gene is TRBD2 (5 bases). CDR1 LNHNV and CDR2 YYDKDF come from the germline V gene (reference sequence). V was clipped by 3 bases and J by 6 bases, with 16 bases between them. The CDR3 extends over 15 amino acids. The CDR3 DNA reads TGTGCCACCAGCAGGGGTACTAGATGGGCTGATACGCAGTATTTT. Residues: CATSRGTRWADTQYF.

CDR3 amino acids: CASTPLGGNTGELFF. The CDR3 region has the DNA TGTGCCAGCACCCCTTTGGGGGGGAACACCGGGGAGCTGTTTTTT. J is TRBJ2-2 and V is TRBV5-5, with a tentative D call TRBD2 (6 bases). CDR1 and CDR2 (germline): SGHKS, YYEKEE (reference sequence). Between the trimmed V and J ends, which lost 6 bases and 1 base, there was a span of 13 bases. The CDR3 has 15 residues. The full variable domain, completed using reference TRBV5-5 and TRBJ2-2, is DAGVTQSPTHLIKTRGQQVTLRCSPISGHKSVSWYQQVLGQGPQFIFQYYEKEERGRGNFPDRFSARQFPNYSSELNVNALLLGDSALYLCASTPLGGNTGELFFGEGSRLTVL.